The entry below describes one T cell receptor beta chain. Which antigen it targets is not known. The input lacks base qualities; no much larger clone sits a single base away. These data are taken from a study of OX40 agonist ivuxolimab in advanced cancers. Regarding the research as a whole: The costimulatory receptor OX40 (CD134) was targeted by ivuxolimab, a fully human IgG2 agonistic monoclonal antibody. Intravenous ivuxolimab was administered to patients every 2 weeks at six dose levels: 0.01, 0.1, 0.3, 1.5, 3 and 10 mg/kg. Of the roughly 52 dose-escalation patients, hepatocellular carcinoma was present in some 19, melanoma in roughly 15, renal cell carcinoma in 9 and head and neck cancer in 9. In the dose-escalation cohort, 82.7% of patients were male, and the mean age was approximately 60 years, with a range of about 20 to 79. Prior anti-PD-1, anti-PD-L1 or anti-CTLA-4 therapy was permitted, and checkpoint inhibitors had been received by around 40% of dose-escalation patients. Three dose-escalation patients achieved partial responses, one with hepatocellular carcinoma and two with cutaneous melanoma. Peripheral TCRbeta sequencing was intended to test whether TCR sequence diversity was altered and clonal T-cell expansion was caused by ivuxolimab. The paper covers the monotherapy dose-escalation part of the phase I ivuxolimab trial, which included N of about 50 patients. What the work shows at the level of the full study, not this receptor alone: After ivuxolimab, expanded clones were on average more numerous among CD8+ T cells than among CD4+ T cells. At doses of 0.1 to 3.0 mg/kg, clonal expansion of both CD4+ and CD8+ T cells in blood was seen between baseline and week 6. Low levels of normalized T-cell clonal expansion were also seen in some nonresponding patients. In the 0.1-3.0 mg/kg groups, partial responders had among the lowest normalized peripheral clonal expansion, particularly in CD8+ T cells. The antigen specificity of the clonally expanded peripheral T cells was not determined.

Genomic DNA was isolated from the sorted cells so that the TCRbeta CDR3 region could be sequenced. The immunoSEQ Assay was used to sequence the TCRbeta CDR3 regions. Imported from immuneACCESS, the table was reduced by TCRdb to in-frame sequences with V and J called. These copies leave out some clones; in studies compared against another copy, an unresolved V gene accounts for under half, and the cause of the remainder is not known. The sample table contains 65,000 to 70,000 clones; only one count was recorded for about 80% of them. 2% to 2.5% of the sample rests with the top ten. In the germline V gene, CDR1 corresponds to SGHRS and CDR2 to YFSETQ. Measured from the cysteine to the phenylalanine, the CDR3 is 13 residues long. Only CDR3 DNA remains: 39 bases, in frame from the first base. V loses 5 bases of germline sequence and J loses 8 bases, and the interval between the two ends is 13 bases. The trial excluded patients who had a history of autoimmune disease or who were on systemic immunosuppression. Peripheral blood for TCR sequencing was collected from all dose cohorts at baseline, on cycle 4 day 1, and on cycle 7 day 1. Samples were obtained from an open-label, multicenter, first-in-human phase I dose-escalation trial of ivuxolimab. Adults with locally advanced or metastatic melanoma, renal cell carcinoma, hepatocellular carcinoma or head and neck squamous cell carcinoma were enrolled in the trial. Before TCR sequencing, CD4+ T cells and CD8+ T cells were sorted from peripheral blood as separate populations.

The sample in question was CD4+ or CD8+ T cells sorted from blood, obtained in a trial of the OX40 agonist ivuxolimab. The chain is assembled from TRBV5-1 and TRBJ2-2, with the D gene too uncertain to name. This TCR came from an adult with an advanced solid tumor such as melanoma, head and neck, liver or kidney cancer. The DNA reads TGCGCCAGCAGTGGGGATGGAGTTGGGGAGCTGTTTTTT. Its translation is CASSGDGVGELFF.